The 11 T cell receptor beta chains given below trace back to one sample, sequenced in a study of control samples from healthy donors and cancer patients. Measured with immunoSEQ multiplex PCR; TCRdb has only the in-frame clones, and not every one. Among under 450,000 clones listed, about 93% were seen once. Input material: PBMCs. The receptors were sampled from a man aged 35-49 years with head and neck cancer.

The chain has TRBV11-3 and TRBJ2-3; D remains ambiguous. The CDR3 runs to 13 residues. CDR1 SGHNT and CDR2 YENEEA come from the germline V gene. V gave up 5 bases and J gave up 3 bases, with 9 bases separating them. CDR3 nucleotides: TGTGCCAGCAGCCCCCCTGGAACAGATACGCAGTATTTT. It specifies CASSPPGTDTQYF.

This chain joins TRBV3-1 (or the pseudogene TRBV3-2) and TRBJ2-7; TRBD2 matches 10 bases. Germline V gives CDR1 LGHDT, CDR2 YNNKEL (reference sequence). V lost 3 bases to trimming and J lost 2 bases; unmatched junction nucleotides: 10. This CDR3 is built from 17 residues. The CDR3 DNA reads TGTGCCAGCAGCCAGGACCTGTCTAGCGGGGGTACCTACGAGCAGTACTTC. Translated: CASSQDLSSGGTYEQYF.

CDR3 in amino acids: CASSFGGGYGYTF. CDR3 nucleotides: TGTGCCAGCAGCTTCGGGGGGGGCTATGGCTACACCTTC. The rearrangement uses TRBV7-2 and TRBJ1-2; D may be TRBD1 (5 bases). CDR3 length equals 13 residues. The germline V gene has CDR1 SGHTA and CDR2 FQGNSA. With 3 bases removed from V and 4 bases from J, the gap between germline ends came to 9 bases.

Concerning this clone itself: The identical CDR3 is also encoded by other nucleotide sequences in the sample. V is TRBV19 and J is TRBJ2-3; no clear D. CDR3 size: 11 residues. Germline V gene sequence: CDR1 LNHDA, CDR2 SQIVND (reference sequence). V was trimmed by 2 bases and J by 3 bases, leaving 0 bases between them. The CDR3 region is CASSITDTQYF. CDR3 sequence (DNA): TGTGCCAGTAGTATAACAGATACGCAGTATTTT.

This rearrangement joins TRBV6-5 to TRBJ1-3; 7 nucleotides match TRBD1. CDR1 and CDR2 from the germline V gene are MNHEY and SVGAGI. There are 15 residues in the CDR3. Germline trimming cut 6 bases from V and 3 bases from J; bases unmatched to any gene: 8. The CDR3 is CASSPDREIGNTIYF. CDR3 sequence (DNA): TGTGCCAGCAGCCCCGACAGGGAAATTGGAAACACCATATATTTT.

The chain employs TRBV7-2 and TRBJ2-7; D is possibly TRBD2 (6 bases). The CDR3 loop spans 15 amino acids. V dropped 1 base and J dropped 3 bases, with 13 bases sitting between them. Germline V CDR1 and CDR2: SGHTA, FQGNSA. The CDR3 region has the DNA TGTGCCAGCAGCTTAGTGGGCGGGAAGAACTACGAGCAGTACTTC. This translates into CASSLVGGKNYEQYF.

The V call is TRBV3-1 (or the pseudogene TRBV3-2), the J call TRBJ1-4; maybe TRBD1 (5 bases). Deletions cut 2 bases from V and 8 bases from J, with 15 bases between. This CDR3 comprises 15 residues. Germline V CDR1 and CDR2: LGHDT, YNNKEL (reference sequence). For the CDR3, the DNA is TGTGCCAGCAGCCAACTGGACGGGGCGGGGGAAAAACTGTTTTTT. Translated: CASSQLDGAGEKLFF.

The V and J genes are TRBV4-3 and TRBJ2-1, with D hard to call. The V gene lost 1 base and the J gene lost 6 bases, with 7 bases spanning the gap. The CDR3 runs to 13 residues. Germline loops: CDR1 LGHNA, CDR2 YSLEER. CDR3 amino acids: CASSQGFTNEQFF. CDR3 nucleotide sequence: TGCGCCAGCAGCCAAGGCTTCACCAATGAGCAGTTCTTC.

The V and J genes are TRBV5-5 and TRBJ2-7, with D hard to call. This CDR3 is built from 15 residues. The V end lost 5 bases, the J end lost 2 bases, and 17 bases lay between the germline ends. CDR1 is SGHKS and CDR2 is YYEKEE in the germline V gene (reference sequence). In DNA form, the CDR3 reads TGTGCCAGCAGTCAAATCACCGTAGGGCCCTACGAGCAGTACTTC. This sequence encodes CASSQITVGPYEQYF.

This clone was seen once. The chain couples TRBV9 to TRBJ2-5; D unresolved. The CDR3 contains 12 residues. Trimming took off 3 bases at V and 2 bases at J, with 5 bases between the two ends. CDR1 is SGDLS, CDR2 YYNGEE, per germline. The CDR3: CASSDRQETQYF. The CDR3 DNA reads TGTGCCAGCAGCGACCGACAAGAGACCCAGTACTTC. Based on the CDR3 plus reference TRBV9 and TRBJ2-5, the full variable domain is DSGVTQTPKHLITATGQRVTLRCSPRSGDLSVYWYQQSLDQGLQFLIQYYNGEERAKGNILERFSAQQFPDLHSELNLSSLELGDSALYFCASSDRQETQYFGPGTRLLVL.

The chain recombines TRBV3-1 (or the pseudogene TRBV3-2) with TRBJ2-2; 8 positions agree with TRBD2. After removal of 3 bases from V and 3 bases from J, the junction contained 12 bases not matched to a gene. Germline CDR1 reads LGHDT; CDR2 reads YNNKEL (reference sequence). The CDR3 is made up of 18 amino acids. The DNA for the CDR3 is TGTGCCAGCAGCCACCACTGGCGGGGGGCGACCGACACCGGGGAGCTGTTTTTT. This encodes CASSHHWRGATDTGELFF.